This TCR beta chain was profiled in a study of T cell changes during pregnancy in multiple sclerosis. Some clones are missing from TCRdb's copy, which holds only in-frame ones; the method was immunoSEQ multiplex PCR. The profile shows more than 30,000 clones, over 85% of them singletons. The sequence derives from a female donor with multiple sclerosis, enrolled in a pregnancy study. Here the sequenced sample was CD4+ T cells from peripheral blood mononuclear cells, taken before pregnancy.

CDR3 bases: TGTGCCAGCACCAGAACGTGGGCACCAAGCACAGATACGCAGTATTTT. Residues: CASTRTWAPSTDTQYF. V usage is TRBV11-2 and J usage is TRBJ2-3; no clear D. CDR3 size: 16 residues. Germline-derived CDR1 and CDR2 are SGHAT and FQNNGV. The ends were cut back, 7 bases at V and 0 bases at J, with 17 bases in the middle.